These T cell receptor beta chains were read from a single sample in a study of cytomegalovirus exposure and HLA in healthy donors. Only in-frame clones appear in the TCRdb table, and some are missing; sequencing was by immunoSEQ multiplex PCR. The sample has fewer than 120,000 clones, about 90% seen once. Material: PBMCs. Receptors originate from a man in his forties in good health and CMV-seronegative. Both conserved end residues are part of each CDR3. The D gene is left open where the match is weak.

d_call,v_call,cdr3_length,j_call,cdr3_aa,cdr3_nt
NA,TRBV6-1,14,TRBJ1-5,CASGYKQGYQPQHF,TGTGCCAGCGGATATAAACAGGGCTACCAGCCCCAGCATTTT
NA,TRBV10-3,11,TRBJ1-1,CAISGRSEAFF,TGTGCCATCAGTGGGAGGTCTGAAGCTTTCTTT
TRBD2,TRBV6-1,14,TRBJ2-5,CASSALAGGETQYF,TGTGCCAGCAGTGCTCTAGCGGGGGGGGAGACCCAGTACTTC
NA,TRBV29-1,12,TRBJ1-2,CSVDEVVYGYTF,TGCAGCGTTGATGAGGTGGTATATGGCTACACCTTC
NA,TRBV27,14,TRBJ1-1,CAGSSRGSYTEAFF,TGTGCCGGCAGCTCCAGGGGAAGTTACACTGAAGCTTTCTTT
NA,TRBV5-6,16,TRBJ2-3,CASSFRLLPSTDTQYF,TGTGCCAGCAGCTTCCGACTATTGCCTAGCACAGATACGCAGTATTTT
TRBD2,TRBV10-2,19,TRBJ2-3,CASSRIPLPGSGDTDTQYF,TGCGCCAGCAGTAGGATCCCACTTCCCGGGAGCGGGGACACAGATACGCAGTATTTT
TRBD1,TRBV6-1,13,TRBJ1-1,CASSATGATEAFF,TGTGCCAGCAGTGCAACAGGGGCCACTGAAGCTTTCTTT
NA,TRBV9,12,TRBJ2-7,CASSQEGAEQYF,TGTGCCAGCAGCCAAGAGGGTGCCGAGCAGTACTTC
NA,TRBV28,13,TRBJ1-6,CASSSDRHSPLHF,TGTGCCAGCAGTTCGGACAGACATTCACCCCTCCACTTT
NA,TRBV10-3,15,TRBJ2-2,CAISGSGRNTGELFF,TGTGCCATCAGTGGATCGGGAAGAAACACCGGGGAGCTGTTTTTT
TRBD1,TRBV5-1,14,TRBJ2-3,CASSAQGIPDTQYF,TGCGCCAGCAGCGCACAGGGGATTCCAGATACGCAGTATTTT